Presented here are 26 T cell receptor beta chains from one specimen sequenced in a study of blood T cell repertoires in COVID-19. Only in-frame clones appear in the TCRdb table, and some are missing; sequencing was by immunoSEQ multiplex PCR. The profile shows fewer than 75,000 clones, roughly 90% of them singletons. Sequencing was done on a sample of peripheral blood. These receptors came from a human donor in a cohort sampled during active COVID-19.

This clone appeared once. This sequence joins TRBV5-1 and TRBJ2-7; the match to TRBD2 covers 7 bases. The CDR3 has 14 residues. The germline gives CDR1 SGHRS, CDR2 YFSETQ. Germline trimming cut 9 bases from V and 4 bases from J; bases unmatched to any gene: 13. DNA for the CDR3: TGCGCCACCTGGGAGGGCTCTGGCGGATACGAGCAGTACTTC. It codes for CATWEGSGGYEQYF.

This chain links TRBV4-2 with TRBJ2-2, with 7 bases aligning to TRBD2. J gave up 1 base and V 2 bases, and 7 bases lay outside the gene matches. The CDR3 has 17 amino acids. In germline, CDR1 is LGHNA, CDR2 YNFKEQ. CDR3 DNA sequence: TGTGCCAGCAGCCAATCCCTGGGGGGGTGGAACACCGGGGAGCTGTTTTTT. Encoded protein: CASSQSLGGWNTGELFF.

The V gene is TRBV7-9, the J gene TRBJ1-4, with a weak D call TRBD1 (6 bases). V was pared by 6 bases and J by 7 bases, with 15 bases between. Germline CDR1 and CDR2: SEHNR and FQNEAQ (reference sequence). The CDR3 runs 14 residues. CDR3 protein: CASSPQGSSEKLFF. CDR3 DNA: TGTGCCAGCAGTCCACAGGGATCTTCTGAAAAACTGTTTTTT.

The count of this clone is one. As DNA, the CDR3 is TGTGCCATCAGTGTAGAGGGGGCGGACGGGGAGCTGTTTTTT. Encoded protein: CAISVEGADGELFF. This chain uses TRBV10-3 with TRBJ2-2; 7 bases line up with TRBD1. CDR1 ENHRY and CDR2 SYGVKD come from the germline V gene. The CDR3 length is 14 residues. J gave up 7 bases and V 4 bases, and 6 bases lay outside the gene matches.

The chain carries TRBV6-5 and TRBJ2-7; a weak D match, TRBD2 (5 bases). Germline lookup yields CDR1 MNHEY and CDR2 SVGAGI. The CDR3 is 14 amino acids. Deletions cut 2 bases from V and 3 bases from J, with 11 bases between. The CDR3: CASSYRYEGYEQYF. The CDR3 DNA reads TGTGCCAGCAGTTACCGGTACGAGGGCTACGAGCAGTACTTC.

The chain is built from TRBV24-1 and TRBJ2-7, with D possibly TRBD1 on 6 matching bases. Germline lookup yields CDR1 KGHDR and CDR2 SFDVKD. The length of the CDR3 is 13 residues. The V end lost 9 bases, the J end lost 0 bases, and 11 bases lay between the germline ends. CDR3 amino acids: CATQRDTSYEQYF. The CDR3 DNA follows: TGTGCCACCCAACGGGACACCTCCTACGAGCAGTACTTC.

V usage is TRBV27 and J usage is TRBJ1-3; D not resolved. Trimming took 2 bases from V and 0 from J, leaving 2 bases between them. The germline V gene encodes CDR1 MNHEY and CDR2 SMNVEV (reference sequence). This CDR3 contains 13 residues. CDR3 DNA: TGTGCCAGCAGTTTACGCTCTGGAAACACCATATATTTT. This codes for CASSLRSGNTIYF.

A few counts support this clone. The V call is TRBV10-3, the J call TRBJ2-2; no clear D. With 2 bases removed from V and 2 bases from J, the gap between germline ends came to 6 bases. The length of the CDR3 is 14 residues. CDR1 is ENHRY, CDR2 SYGVKD, per germline. CDR3 residues: CAISELSNTGELFF. CDR3 nucleotide sequence: TGTGCCATCAGTGAGCTATCTAACACCGGGGAGCTGTTTTTT.

V usage is TRBV28 and J usage is TRBJ1-6; 9 bases match TRBD1. The CDR3 totals 19 residues. Germline loops: CDR1 MDHEN, CDR2 SYDVKM. The J segment lost 0 bases and the V segment lost 5 bases, leaving 11 bases of the junction unmatched. The CDR3 region has the DNA TGTGCCAGCAGTCTCAAGCCCGGGACAGGGCTCTCCTATAATTCACCCCTCCACTTT. Its translation: CASSLKPGTGLSYNSPLHF.

The gene calls are TRBV5-6 and TRBJ2-5, with 8 bases that match TRBD1. This CDR3 comprises 16 residues. V shed 3 bases and J 4 bases; nucleotides not matched to a gene: 11. Germline CDR1 SGHDT, CDR2 YYEEEE. The CDR3 sequence: CASSSLPTGTGETQYF. The CDR3 DNA is TGTGCCAGCAGCTCACTTCCAACCGGGACAGGAGAGACCCAGTACTTC.

The chain uses TRBV19 and TRBJ2-3; 10 bases agree with TRBD2. Germline V gene data show CDR1 as LNHDA and CDR2 as SQIVND (reference sequence). The CDR3 length is 16 residues. V dropped 9 bases and J dropped 5; count of bases not matched to a gene: 14. The CDR3 reads CASSSGASGSGDTQYF. The CDR3 coding sequence is TGTGCCAGCTCCTCGGGGGCTAGCGGGAGTGGAGATACGCAGTATTTT.

This chain connects TRBV9 to TRBJ2-1, with D perhaps matching TRBD1 (5 bases). The CDR3 covers 15 residues. CDR1 and CDR2 (germline): SGDLS, YYNGEE. Deletions cut 0 bases from V and 0 bases from J, with 7 bases between. The CDR3: CASSVGQNSYNEQFF. The CDR3 DNA reads as TGTGCCAGCAGCGTAGGACAGAACTCCTACAATGAGCAGTTCTTC.

The chain couples TRBV6-2 or TRBV6-3 to TRBJ1-2; TRBD1 might be the D (5 bases). The CDR3 totals 13 residues. Germline assignment: CDR1 MNHEY and CDR2 SVGEGT. Trimming stripped 4 bases from V and 1 base from J, with 7 bases between. Here the CDR3 DNA reads TGTGCCAGCAGTTTGACAGTTAACTATGGCTACACCTTC. Its protein is CASSLTVNYGYTF.

The J gene is TRBJ2-5, the V gene TRBV9; D might be TRBD1 (6 bases). Trimming removed 2 bases from V and 5 bases from J, with 16 bases in between. The CDR3 has 15 amino acids. Germline lookup yields CDR1 SGDLS and CDR2 YYNGEE. The chain's CDR3 is CASSVADRLGETQYF. CDR3 bases: TGTGCCAGCAGCGTCGCCGACAGGTTAGGGGAGACCCAGTACTTC.

This clone appeared once. The chain joins TRBV7-2 to TRBJ1-4; D remains unclear. Between the trimmed V and J ends, which lost 1 base and 4 bases, there was a span of 4 bases. Germline V CDR1 and CDR2: SGHTA, FQGNSA. The CDR3 extends over 13 amino acids. CDR3 bases: TGTGCCAGCAGCTTAGTCGGTAATGAAAAACTGTTTTTT. Protein product: CASSLVGNEKLFF.

The DNA for the CDR3 is TGTGCCTGGAGTGTACAGCGGTCAGCGATCAATCAGCCCCAGCATTTT. Encoded protein: CAWSVQRSAINQPQHF. This chain links TRBV30 with TRBJ1-5; D not resolved. Trimming removed 0 bases from V and 3 bases from J, with 15 bases in between. Germline V gene data show CDR1 as GTSNPN and CDR2 as SVGIG (reference sequence). This CDR3 contains 16 residues.

This clone appeared a few times. This sequence joins TRBV19 and TRBJ1-6; 9 bases are a match to TRBD1. The germline CDR1 and CDR2 sequences are LNHDA and SQIVND (reference sequence). V shed 5 bases, J shed 5 bases, and the junction held 7 bases outside the gene matches. There are 16 residues in the CDR3. CDR3 protein: CASSGRQGDNNSPLHF. CDR3 sequence (DNA): TGTGCCAGTAGTGGACGACAGGGGGACAATAATTCACCCCTCCACTTT.

The chain carries TRBV7-3 and TRBJ2-1; a weak D match, TRBD1 (6 bases). The germline V and J ends were trimmed by 3 bases and 4 bases, with 7 bases remaining between them. Per germline, CDR1 SGHTA and CDR2 FQGTGA. There are 13 residues in the CDR3. CDR3 nucleotide sequence: TGTGCCAGCAGCTTGACAGGTTACAATGAGCAGTTCTTC. Its translation is CASSLTGYNEQFF.

The V call is TRBV19, the J call TRBJ2-7; 7 nucleotides align to TRBD1. This CDR3 spans 14 amino acids. J was trimmed by 0 bases and V by 5 bases; bases with no gene match: 4. Per the germline V gene, CDR1 is LNHDA and CDR2 is SQIVND (reference sequence). CDR3 sequence: CASSLTGTSYEQYF. The CDR3 nucleotides are TGTGCCAGTAGTTTGACAGGGACCTCCTACGAGCAGTACTTC.

The CDR3 sequence: CASSFMNQPQHF. The CDR3 DNA is TGTGCCAGCAGTTTTATGAATCAGCCCCAGCATTTT. The chain carries TRBV28 and TRBJ1-5; D remains ambiguous. V was cut by 3 bases and J by 4 bases, with 4 bases left in between. The CDR3 is 12 residues long. Germline-derived CDR1 and CDR2 are MDHEN and SYDVKM.

The chain has TRBV7-3 and TRBJ2-7; the match to TRBD2 covers 10 bases. This CDR3 is built from 14 residues. CDR1 is SGHTA and CDR2 is FQGTGA in the germline V gene. V lost 4 bases to trimming and J lost 6 bases; unmatched junction nucleotides: 6. In DNA form, the CDR3 reads TGTGCCAGCAGCTCAGCGGGAGGGGGAACCGAGCAGTACTTC. Its translation: CASSSAGGGTEQYF.

This rearrangement joins TRBV7-2 to TRBJ2-1; 7 bases are a match to TRBD2. The germline CDR1 and CDR2 sequences are SGHTA and FQGNSA. V lost 3 bases to trimming and J lost 7 bases; unmatched junction nucleotides: 6. There are 14 residues in the CDR3. The chain's CDR3 is CASSFSGWDNEQFF. CDR3 DNA: TGTGCCAGCAGCTTTAGCGGGTGGGATAATGAGCAGTTCTTC.

This clone has only one observation. V and J are TRBV19 and TRBJ2-7; D is undetermined. Per germline, CDR1 LNHDA and CDR2 SQIVND (reference sequence). This CDR3 has 13 residues. With 6 bases removed from V and 0 bases from J, the gap between germline ends came to 9 bases. CDR3 in amino acids: CASSQAYSYEQYF. In DNA form, the CDR3 reads TGTGCCAGTAGCCAGGCCTACTCCTACGAGCAGTACTTC.

This rearrangement joins TRBV5-4 to TRBJ1-5; tentatively, D is TRBD1 (6 bases). Germline CDR1 reads SGHNT; CDR2 reads YYREEE (reference sequence). With 4 bases removed from V and 4 bases from J, the gap between germline ends came to 18 bases. The CDR3 sequence is 16 residues long. The CDR3 nucleotides are TGTGCCAGCAGCCTTGGACCTAACAGGGATAATCAGCCCCAGCATTTT. Translated: CASSLGPNRDNQPQHF. Together with reference TRBV5-4 and TRBJ1-5, the CDR3 gives the full variable domain: ETGVTQSPTHLIKTRGQQVTLRCSSQSGHNTVSWYQQALGQGPQFIFQYYREEENGRGNFPPRFSGLQFPNYSSELNVNALELDDSALYLCASSLGPNRDNQPQHFGDGTRLSIL.

Here the CDR3 DNA reads TGTGCCAGCAGCTTAATAACTCGCAATGAGCAGTTCTTC. Translation gives CASSLITRNEQFF. The chain carries TRBV7-9 and TRBJ2-1; D remains unclear. Trimming removed 2 bases from V and 6 bases from J, with 8 bases in between. The CDR3 has 13 residues. Per the germline V gene, CDR1 is SEHNR and CDR2 is FQNEAQ (reference sequence).

The CDR3 DNA is TGCGCCAGCAGCCAAGCGGACAGGCCCTTAGGGAATGAGCAGTTCTTC. As protein: CASSQADRPLGNEQFF. The genes are TRBV4-3 and TRBJ2-1, with 7 bases identical to TRBD1. The CDR3 is 16 amino acids. Germline V CDR1 and CDR2: LGHNA, YSLEER. V lost 1 base and J lost 7; bases outside the gene matches: 10.